These 13 T cell receptor beta chains were sequenced from one sample in a study of tumor T cells in aggressive B-cell lymphoma. Here immunoSEQ multiplex PCR was the method, and the copy in TCRdb shows in-frame clones only, minus some. The sample holds 550 to 800 clones, about nine tenths seen once. Sample: tumor tissue. The receptors derive from an adult with diffuse large B cell lymphoma.

The V and J genes are TRBV15 and TRBJ2-7; D perhaps matches TRBD2 (5 bases). The V end was cut by 2 bases, the J end by 6 bases, with 17 bases between. Per germline, CDR1 LNHNV and CDR2 YYDKDF (reference sequence). The CDR3 totals 15 residues. As DNA, the CDR3 is TGTGCCACCAGCAGAATTACCGGGGTGGGGAGCGAGCAGTACTTC. As protein: CATSRITGVGSEQYF.

The chain employs TRBV5-1 and TRBJ1-1, with TRBD1 identical over 7 bases. Losses at the gene ends were 0 bases for V and 0 bases for J; bases not matched to a gene: 5. The germline V gene encodes CDR1 SGHRS and CDR2 YFSETQ. This CDR3 is 16 amino acids long. The DNA for the CDR3 is TGCGCCAGCAGCTTGGTACAGGGGTCCATGAACACTGAAGCTTTCTTT. Amino acids: CASSLVQGSMNTEAFF.

The chain links TRBV4-1 to TRBJ1-1; no clear D gene. V was shortened by 4 bases and J by 6 bases, with 15 bases between the two germline ends. The V gene's germline CDR1 is MGHRA and CDR2 YSYEKL. The CDR3 spans 14 residues. The chain's CDR3 is CASSPWGVRPEAFF. As DNA, the CDR3 is TGCGCCAGCAGCCCGTGGGGAGTACGGCCTGAAGCTTTCTTT.

This clone was picked up one time. The V call is TRBV9, the J call TRBJ2-1; 10 bases are a match to TRBD2. CDR3 length: 15 amino acids. V lost 0 bases and J lost 12; bases outside the gene matches: 9. Per germline, CDR1 SGDLS and CDR2 YYNGEE. The CDR3 loop is CASSVGPSGGAGQFF. CDR3 nucleotides: TGTGCCAGCAGCGTAGGGCCGAGCGGGGGGGCAGGGCAGTTCTTC.

The CDR3 bases are TGTGCTAGTGGTTTGGTGGCGGGACAGGTACACAATGAGCAGTTCTTC. Its protein is CASGLVAGQVHNEQFF. The V gene is TRBV12-5, the J gene TRBJ2-1, with 8 bases that match TRBD1. Germline trimming cut 0 bases from V and 5 bases from J; bases unmatched to any gene: 6. The CDR3 is made up of 16 amino acids. CDR1 and CDR2 from the germline V gene are LGHNT and FRNRAP.

This chain uses TRBV7-9 with TRBJ2-7, with 8 bases identical to TRBD1. V shed 5 bases, J shed 0 bases, and the junction held 9 bases outside the gene matches. Germline CDR1 and CDR2: SEHNR and FQNEAQ (reference sequence). This CDR3 has 16 amino acids. The CDR3 loop is CASSPRVGTGSYEQYF. The CDR3 coding sequence is TGTGCCAGCAGCCCGAGGGTTGGGACAGGCTCCTACGAGCAGTACTTC.

The gene calls are TRBV6-1 and TRBJ2-5; D not certain. This CDR3 has 15 residues. Trimming shortened V by 0 bases and J by 4 bases, and 12 bases separated the two germline ends. CDR1 MNHNS and CDR2 SASEGT come from the germline V gene. The CDR3 bases are TGTGCCAGCAGTGAAGCGGCAGGCAATGGAGAGACCCAGTACTTC. Translated, it gives CASSEAAGNGETQYF.

This chain connects TRBV27 to TRBJ2-5, with a tentative D call TRBD2 (6 bases). This CDR3 region has 14 residues. Trimming shortened V by 6 bases and J by 5 bases, and 16 bases separated the two germline ends. Germline lookup yields CDR1 MNHEY and CDR2 SMNVEV (reference sequence). The DNA for the CDR3 is TGTGCCAGCAGCCTGGACTACCCCTGGGAGACCCAGTACTTC. This gives the protein CASSLDYPWETQYF.

J is TRBJ1-6 and V is TRBV11-2; 11 nucleotides agree with TRBD1. V shed 3 bases and J 14 bases; nucleotides not matched to a gene: 6. The germline CDR1 and CDR2 sequences are SGHAT and FQNNGV. The CDR3 spans 14 residues. The CDR3 spells CASSFRDRGGSLHF. In DNA form, the CDR3 reads TGTGCCAGCAGCTTCCGGGACAGGGGGGGATCCCTCCACTTT.

A few counts support this clone. Here the CDR3 reads CSARDSITDTQYF. The DNA for the CDR3 is TGCAGCGCCAGGGACTCAATCACAGATACGCAGTATTTT. The rearrangement joins TRBV29-1 to TRBJ2-3; D perhaps matches TRBD2 (6 bases). CDR1 and CDR2 (germline): SQVTM, ANQGSEA. The CDR3 totals 13 residues. V gave up 7 bases and J gave up 2 bases, with 13 bases separating them.

V usage is TRBV2 and J usage is TRBJ2-7, with TRBD1 matching over 7 bases. J was trimmed by 3 bases and V by 8 bases; bases with no gene match: 10. The germline gives CDR1 SNHLY, CDR2 FYNNEI. The CDR3 is made up of 14 amino acids. CDR3 protein: CASPLYRGGYEQYF. CDR3 DNA: TGTGCCAGCCCCCTGTACAGGGGCGGCTACGAGCAGTACTTC.

The rearrangement links TRBV5-1 to TRBJ1-2; D is possibly TRBD1 (5 bases). Germline V gene data show CDR1 as SGHRS and CDR2 as YFSETQ. The length of the CDR3 is 12 residues. The CDR3 sequence is CASRGGSEGYTF. The CDR3, as DNA: TGCGCATCCCGGGGGGGGAGTGAAGGCTACACCTTC.

This rearrangement joins TRBV11-2 to TRBJ2-1; 9 bases are a match to TRBD1. The CDR3 loop spans 19 amino acids. The V gene end was trimmed by 2 bases and the J gene end by 6 bases; junction bases not matched to a gene: 17. Germline assignment: CDR1 SGHAT and CDR2 FQNNGV. The CDR3 region has the DNA TGTGCCAGCAGCTTAACCCGGGACAGGGTTCCCATCCCAATCAATGAGCAGTTCTTC. It specifies CASSLTRDRVPIPINEQFF.